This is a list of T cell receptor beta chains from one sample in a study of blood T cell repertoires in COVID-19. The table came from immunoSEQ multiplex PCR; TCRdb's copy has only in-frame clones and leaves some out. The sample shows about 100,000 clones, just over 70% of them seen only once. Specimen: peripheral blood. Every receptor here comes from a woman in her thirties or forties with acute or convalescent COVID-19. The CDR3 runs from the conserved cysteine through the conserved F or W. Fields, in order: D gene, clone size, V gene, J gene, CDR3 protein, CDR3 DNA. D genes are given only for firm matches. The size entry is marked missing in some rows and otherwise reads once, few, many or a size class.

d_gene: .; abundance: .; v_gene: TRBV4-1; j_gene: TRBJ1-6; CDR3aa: CASSLEQGNSPLHF; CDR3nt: TGCGCCAGCAGCCTGGAACAGGGTAATTCACCCCTCCACTTT
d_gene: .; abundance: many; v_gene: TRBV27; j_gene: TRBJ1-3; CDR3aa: CASSLSRDGNTIYF; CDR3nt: TGTGCCAGCAGTTTATCTAGAGATGGAAACACCATATATTTT
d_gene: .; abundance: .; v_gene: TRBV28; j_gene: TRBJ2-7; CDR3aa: CASRSHQGYEQYF; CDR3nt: TGTGCCAGCAGATCCCACCAGGGTTACGAGCAGTACTTC
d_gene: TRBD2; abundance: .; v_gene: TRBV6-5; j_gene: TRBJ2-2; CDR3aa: CASSYWRGANTGELFF; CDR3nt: TGTGCCAGCAGTTACTGGCGGGGGGCTAACACCGGGGAGCTGTTTTTT
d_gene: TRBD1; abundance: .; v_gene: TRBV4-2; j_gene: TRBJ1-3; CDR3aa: CASSQDYRGSGNTIYF; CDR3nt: TGTGCCAGCAGCCAAGATTACAGGGGCTCTGGAAACACCATATATTTT
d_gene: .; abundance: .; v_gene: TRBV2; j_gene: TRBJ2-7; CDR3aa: CASSGGPGYEQYF; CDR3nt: TGTGCCAGCAGTGGGGGGCCGGGGTACGAGCAGTACTTC
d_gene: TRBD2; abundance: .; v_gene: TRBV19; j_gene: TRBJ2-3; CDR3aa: CASSRWTSGGASDWQYF; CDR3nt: TGTGCCAGTAGTCGGTGGACTAGCGGGGGGGCGTCGGATTGGCAGTATTTT
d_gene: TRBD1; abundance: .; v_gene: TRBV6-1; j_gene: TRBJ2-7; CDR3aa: CASSVDRGLTGYEQYF; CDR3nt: TGTGCCAGCAGTGTCGACAGGGGGCTCACGGGCTACGAGCAGTACTTC
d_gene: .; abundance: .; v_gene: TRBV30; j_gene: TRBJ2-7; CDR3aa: CAWKGPPNYEQYF; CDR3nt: TGTGCCTGGAAGGGGCCGCCGAACTACGAGCAGTACTTC
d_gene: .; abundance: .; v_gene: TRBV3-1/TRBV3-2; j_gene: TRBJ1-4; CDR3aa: CASSQETSASGSEKLFF; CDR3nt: TGTGCCAGCAGCCAAGAAACCTCGGCCTCCGGGAGTGAAAAACTGTTTTTT
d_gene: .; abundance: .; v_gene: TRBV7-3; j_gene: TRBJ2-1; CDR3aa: CASSFRAGGAGDEQFF; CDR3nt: TGTGCCAGCAGCTTCCGGGCCGGGGGTGCCGGCGATGAGCAGTTCTTC
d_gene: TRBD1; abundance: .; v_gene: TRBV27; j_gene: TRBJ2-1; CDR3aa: CASSPRRGQESSYNEQFF; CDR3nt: TGTGCCAGCAGTCCGAGACGAGGACAGGAAAGCTCCTACAATGAGCAGTTCTTC
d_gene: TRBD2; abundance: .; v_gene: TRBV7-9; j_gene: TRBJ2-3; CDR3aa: CASSLGLAGPDTQYF; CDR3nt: TGTGCCAGCAGCTTAGGACTAGCGGGGCCAGATACGCAGTATTTT
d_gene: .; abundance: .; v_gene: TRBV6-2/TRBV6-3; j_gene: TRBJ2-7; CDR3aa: CASSYSIVGGYEQYF; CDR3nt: TGTGCCAGCAGTTACTCGATAGTGGGGGGCTACGAGCAGTACTTC